One T cell receptor (beta chain) is described in this entry. Its antigen is currently unknown. CDR1 is MNHEY, CDR2 SVGEGT, per germline. V shed 0 bases and J 2 bases; nucleotides not matched to a gene: 15. CDR3 length: 19 residues. Libraries were prepared by immunoSEQ multiplex PCR; TCRdb keeps only in-frame clonotypes and omits some of them. Found here are about 350,000 clones, approximately 90% of them singletons; the top ten hold 5%. These data originate in a study of Ad26.COV2.S vaccination and SARS-CoV-2 variants. Overall study results and limits: Responses of spike-specific T cells (both CD8+ and CD4+) reportedly showed substantial breadth after vaccination.

Treatment indicated: roughly 18 received Ad26.COV2.S at low or high dose, single or two shots; about five received placebo; per-sample allocation not given. Sampling was done on day 63 after the first vaccine or placebo injection. The chain uses TRBV6-2 or TRBV6-3 and TRBJ2-5, with 7 bases fitting TRBD1. The clonotype originates from a person between 18 and 65 years old who received the Ad26.COV2.S COVID-19 vaccine or a placebo. The starting material was peripheral blood, obtained in a trial of Ad26.COV2.S vaccine versus placebo. CDR3 nucleotides: TGTGCCAGCAGTTACTCGACGGGTAATCCGACAGGGCGGCAAGAGACCCAGTACTTC. This translates into CASSYSTGNPTGRQETQYF.